A single sample is the source of the 30 T cell receptor beta chains below, sequenced in a study of shared clonotypes between healthy human individuals. Assay used: immunoSEQ multiplex PCR; TCRdb lists only in-frame clones, some missing. The sample lists around 1.5 million clones; under 99% were seen once. The sample comprised naive CD4+ T cells sorted from blood. Subset defined: CD45RA+ positively selected. The receptors originated from a man younger than 45 in good health.

The chain carries TRBV5-1 and TRBJ1-1, with D hard to call. The CDR3 totals 15 residues. V dropped 0 bases and J dropped 5 bases, with 14 bases sitting between them. The germline CDR1 and CDR2 sequences are SGHRS and YFSETQ. The CDR3: CASSLVPLITTEAFF. Here the CDR3 DNA reads TGCGCCAGCAGCTTGGTGCCCCTAATTACAACTGAAGCTTTCTTT.

This chain links TRBV18 with TRBJ2-1; D unclear. V lost 6 bases to trimming and J lost 0 bases, with 12 bases between them. Germline V CDR1 and CDR2: KGHSH, LQKENI. This CDR3 is built from 15 residues. For the CDR3, the DNA is TGTGCCAGCTCCCTTGCCGGAAGCTCCTACAATGAGCAGTTCTTC. The encoded protein is CASSLAGSSYNEQFF.

This chain links TRBV25-1 with TRBJ2-6; no firm D call. Trimming took 8 bases from V and 0 from J, leaving 2 bases between them. This CDR3 comprises 12 residues. Germline-derived CDR1 and CDR2 are MGHDK and SYGVNS. This chain's CDR3 is CASRSGANVLTF. DNA of the CDR3: TGTGCCAGCCGCTCTGGGGCCAACGTCCTGACTTTC.

The table lists this clone with a count of one. The chain has TRBV6-5 and TRBJ1-5, with TRBD1 matching over 10 bases. The length of the CDR3 is 14 residues. In germline, CDR1 is MNHEY, CDR2 SVGAGI. The V and J ends lost 6 bases and 7 bases, in that order; junction bases with no gene match: 6. The CDR3 DNA sequence: TGTGCCAGCAGAACGACAGGGGGCGGACAGCCCCAGCATTTT. Translation: CASRTTGGGQPQHF.

The chain uses TRBV11-1 and TRBJ2-5; TRBD2 agrees at 8 bases. This CDR3 region has 15 residues. Germline-derived CDR1 and CDR2 are SGHAT and FQDESV (reference sequence). V trimming: 1 base; J trimming: 3 bases; junction bases outside the gene matches: 4. The CDR3 nucleotides read TGTGCCAGCAGCTTAGGGGGAGCGGGGGAAGAGACCCAGTACTTC. Residues: CASSLGGAGEETQYF. The whole variable domain, filled in from reference TRBV11-1 and TRBJ2-5, reads EAEVAQSPRYKITEKSQAVAFWCDPISGHATLYWYRQILGQGPELLVQFQDESVVDDSQLPKDRFSAERLKGVDSTLKIQPAELGDSAMYLCASSLGGAGEETQYFGPGTRLLVL.

The rearrangement uses TRBV29-1 and TRBJ2-3, with D possibly matching TRBD2 (6 bases). The ends were cut back, 2 bases at V and 5 bases at J, with 11 bases in the middle. CDR1 and CDR2 from the germline V gene are SQVTM and ANQGSEA. The CDR3 length is 13 residues. The CDR3 reads CSVERQGLDTQYF. The CDR3 DNA reads TGCAGCGTTGAACGGCAGGGACTAGATACGCAGTATTTT.

The chain links TRBV6-1 to TRBJ2-1; D gene unclear. The CDR3 is 14 residues long. CDR1 is MNHNS, CDR2 SASEGT, per germline. V was shortened by 4 bases and J by 0 bases, with 7 bases between the two germline ends. The CDR3 DNA reads TGTGCCAGCAGTGGCTGGAGCTCCTACAATGAGCAGTTCTTC. It encodes CASSGWSSYNEQFF.

In regard to this clone: The sample holds other DNA sequences that translate to the same CDR3. The rearrangement uses TRBV7-2 and TRBJ2-7; D remains ambiguous. CDR3 size: 13 residues. The V gene's germline CDR1 is SGHTA and CDR2 FQGNSA. V was clipped by 1 base and J by 2 bases, with 6 bases between them. The CDR3 DNA sequence: TGTGCCAGCAGCTTAGAACCACCCTACGAGCAGTACTTC. Protein product: CASSLEPPYEQYF. Combining the CDR3 with reference TRBV7-2 and TRBJ2-7 gives the whole variable domain GAGVSQSPSNKVTEKGKDVELRCDPISGHTALYWYRQSLGQGLEFLIYFQGNSAPDKSGLPSDRFSAERTGGSVSTLTIQRTQQEDSAVYLCASSLEPPYEQYFGPGTRLTVT.

Here the CDR3 reads CASSSSKGGRSIHGYTF. In DNA, the CDR3 is TGTGCCAGCAGCTCTTCGAAAGGAGGCCGGTCTATTCATGGCTACACCTTC. This chain connects TRBV11-2 to TRBJ1-2, with unresolved D. The CDR3 is 17 residues long. V was cut by 4 bases and J by 6 bases, with 24 bases left in between. Germline CDR1 is SGHAT and CDR2 is FQNNGV.

The rearrangement joins TRBV5-1 to TRBJ2-1; no clear D. This CDR3 is 14 amino acids long. Trimming stripped 5 bases from V and 1 base from J, with 10 bases between. From germline, CDR1 is SGHRS and CDR2 YFSETQ. In nucleotides, the CDR3 is TGCGCCAGCAGACCCTCAGGATCCTACAATGAGCAGTTCTTC. This sequence encodes CASRPSGSYNEQFF.

This CDR3 reads CASSSTGKAEKLFF. In DNA form, the CDR3 reads TGTGCCAGCAGTTCGACAGGGAAGGCTGAAAAACTGTTTTTT. The V and J genes are TRBV6-6 and TRBJ1-4; 7 bases line up with TRBD1. V trimming: 4 bases; J trimming: 7 bases; junction bases outside the gene matches: 6. CDR3 length: 14 amino acids. Looked up from germline, CDR1 is MNHNY and CDR2 is SVGAGI (reference sequence).

The chain links TRBV28 to TRBJ2-7, with TRBD1 as a possible D gene (6 bases). This CDR3 has 14 residues. The germline V gene encodes CDR1 MDHEN and CDR2 SYDVKM. V lost 6 bases and J lost 3, with 15 bases in between. The DNA of the CDR3 is TGTGCCAGCAGATCTAGACAGGCCGACTACGAGCAGTACTTC. Its translation: CASRSRQADYEQYF.

This sequence joins TRBV10-1 and TRBJ2-7, with D possibly TRBD2 on 6 matching bases. Germline V lookup: CDR1 WNHNN, CDR2 SYGVQD (reference sequence). The ends were cut back, 6 bases at V and 5 bases at J, with 11 bases in the middle. The CDR3 sequence is 12 residues long. The CDR3 protein is CASSGGRNEQYF. Written as DNA, the CDR3 is TGCGCCAGCAGCGGGGGTAGGAACGAGCAGTACTTC.

The chain employs TRBV14 and TRBJ2-5; TRBD1 agrees at 9 bases. The CDR3 totals 16 residues. Germline trimming cut 3 bases from V and 5 bases from J; bases unmatched to any gene: 10. CDR1 SGHDN and CDR2 FVKESK come from the germline V gene. The CDR3 nucleotides read TGTGCCAGCAGCCACGTTGTCGGGACAGGGTGGGAGACCCAGTACTTC. Amino acids: CASSHVVGTGWETQYF.

V and J are TRBV18 and TRBJ1-1, with D possibly matching TRBD1 (5 bases). The CDR3 contains 15 residues. The V end lost 2 bases, the J end lost 4 bases, and 14 bases lay between the germline ends. Per the germline V gene, CDR1 is KGHSH and CDR2 is LQKENI. CDR3 residues: CASSPYGARGTEAFF. The CDR3 DNA reads TGTGCCAGCTCACCATACGGGGCGAGGGGCACTGAAGCTTTCTTT. The full variable domain, its missing parts supplied by reference TRBV18 and TRBJ1-1, is NAGVMQNPRHLVRRRGQEARLRCSPMKGHSHVYWYRQLPEEGLKFMVYLQKENIIDESGMPKERFSAEFPKEGPSILRIQQVVRGDSAAYFCASSPYGARGTEAFFGQGTRLTVV.

This chain uses TRBV28 with TRBJ2-3; 10 bases align to TRBD1. The germline CDR1 and CDR2 sequences are MDHEN and SYDVKM. The CDR3 loop spans 17 amino acids. V was clipped by 6 bases and J by 1 base; unmatched bases: 10. The CDR3: CASSLLSGTGGTDTQYF. The CDR3, as DNA: TGTGCCAGCAGCCTCCTATCCGGGACAGGGGGCACAGATACGCAGTATTTT.

The J gene is TRBJ1-4, the V gene TRBV30; TRBD1 might be the D (5 bases). The CDR3 length is 14 residues. Germline CDR1 and CDR2: GTSNPN and SVGIG (reference sequence). V lost 0 bases to trimming and J lost 5 bases, with 10 bases between them. In nucleotides, the CDR3 is TGTGCCTGGAGTGTTGTCGGGGGGAATGAAAAACTGTTTTTT. Residues: CAWSVVGGNEKLFF.

In its sample, this clone was seen once. The genes are TRBV7-9 and TRBJ2-1; the match to TRBD2 covers 8 bases. The CDR3 has 13 amino acids. Germline V lookup: CDR1 SEHNR, CDR2 FQNEAQ (reference sequence). The trim removed 2 bases at V and 13 bases at J, leaving 7 bases unmatched. The CDR3 DNA reads as TGTGCCAGCAGCTTATTGAGCGGGAGATACCAGTTCTTC. This encodes CASSLLSGRYQFF.

The chain combines TRBV19 with TRBJ2-1, with unresolved D. The germline gives CDR1 LNHDA, CDR2 SQIVND (reference sequence). The CDR3 contains 15 residues. V shed 4 bases and J shed 0 bases, with 10 bases lying between them. The CDR3 reads CASSNRMSSYNEQFF. Written as DNA, the CDR3 is TGTGCCAGTAGTAATAGAATGAGCTCCTACAATGAGCAGTTCTTC.

V gene TRBV7-6 combines with J gene TRBJ2-5; D is uncertain. CDR1 is SGHVS and CDR2 is FNYEAQ in the germline V gene. CDR3 length: 17 amino acids. Trimming removed 5 bases at V and 0 bases at J, with 19 bases between. Written as DNA, the CDR3 is TGTGCCAGCAGCCTGCGGTCGGGCCTCCAGTACCAAGAGACCCAGTACTTC. It codes for CASSLRSGLQYQETQYF.

V is TRBV14 and J is TRBJ2-2, with TRBD2 identical over 12 bases. Germline CDR1 is SGHDN and CDR2 is FVKESK. This CDR3 has 16 residues. The ends lost 2 bases at V and 8 bases at J; junction bases unmatched: 6. The CDR3 bases are TGTGCCAGCAGCCAACCGACTAGCGGGGGCCGAGGGGAGCTGTTTTTT. The encoded protein is CASSQPTSGGRGELFF.

V is TRBV7-2 and J is TRBJ2-7; 8 nucleotides match TRBD2. V gave up 5 bases and J gave up 5 bases; unmatched junction bases: 11. There are 15 residues in the CDR3. Germline lookup yields CDR1 SGHTA and CDR2 FQGNSA. The CDR3 DNA follows: TGTGCCAGCAGCCCAAACCGACTAGCGCTAAACGAGCAGTACTTC. Protein: CASSPNRLALNEQYF.

The V and J genes are TRBV5-1 and TRBJ1-4; 10 positions match TRBD1. CDR3 length: 17 amino acids. Germline V gene lookup returns CDR1 SGHRS and CDR2 YFSETQ. The V gene end was trimmed by 4 bases and the J gene end by 8 bases; junction bases not matched to a gene: 14. The CDR3 region is CASSTRDRGVFPEKLFF. The CDR3 DNA is TGCGCCAGCAGCACCCGGGACAGGGGTGTTTTTCCAGAAAAACTGTTTTTT. Using reference TRBV5-1 and TRBJ1-4 for the parts outside the CDR3, the full variable domain is KAGVTQTPRYLIKTRGQQVTLSCSPISGHRSVSWYQQTPGQGLQFLFEYFSETQRNKGNFPGRFSGRQFSNSRSEMNVSTLELGDSALYLCASSTRDRGVFPEKLFFGSGTQLSVL.

This rearrangement joins TRBV19 to TRBJ1-4; no clear D. Trimming stripped 5 bases from V and 0 bases from J, with 10 bases between. The CDR3 runs to 15 residues. CDR1 and CDR2 from the germline V gene are LNHDA and SQIVND (reference sequence). CDR3 sequence (DNA): TGTGCCAGTAGTCCCTTACAGCCAACTAATGAAAAACTGTTTTTT. It codes for CASSPLQPTNEKLFF.

The chain uses TRBV30 and TRBJ1-1; tentatively, D is TRBD1 (6 bases). Trimming pared 2 bases from V and 4 bases from J, leaving 11 bases between. CDR1 and CDR2 from the germline V gene are GTSNPN and SVGIG (reference sequence). This CDR3 spans 13 amino acids. For the CDR3, the DNA is TGTGCCTGGAGTAAGAGGGGGGGCACTGAAGCTTTCTTT. Translated, it gives CAWSKRGGTEAFF.

The chain joins TRBV7-9 to TRBJ2-7; 12 nucleotides match TRBD2. Germline V gives CDR1 SEHNR, CDR2 FQNEAQ (reference sequence). V lost 5 bases and J lost 4; bases outside the gene matches: 15. The CDR3 contains 18 residues. CDR3 amino acids: CASSPPASGRARVYEQYF. The DNA of the CDR3 is TGTGCCAGCAGCCCCCCCGCTAGCGGGAGGGCCCGTGTGTACGAGCAGTACTTC.

The gene calls are TRBV28 and TRBJ2-7; possibly TRBD2 for D (5 bases). Germline lookup yields CDR1 MDHEN and CDR2 SYDVKM. The V gene lost 5 bases and the J gene lost 3 bases, with 5 bases spanning the gap. The CDR3 is made up of 11 amino acids. DNA of the CDR3: TGTGCCAGCAGTGCGGGCTACGAGCAGTACTTC. As protein: CASSAGYEQYF.

The chain employs TRBV18 and TRBJ2-5, with TRBD2 identical over 13 bases. Trimming took 5 bases from V and 3 from J; bases not matched to a gene: 9. From germline, CDR1 is KGHSH and CDR2 LQKENI. The CDR3 is made up of 17 amino acids. The CDR3 sequence: CASSTGTSGIREETQYF. CDR3 nucleotides: TGTGCCAGCTCAACAGGGACTAGCGGGATAAGAGAAGAGACCCAGTACTTC. The variable domain in full, completed from reference TRBV18 and TRBJ2-5, reads NAGVMQNPRHLVRRRGQEARLRCSPMKGHSHVYWYRQLPEEGLKFMVYLQKENIIDESGMPKERFSAEFPKEGPSILRIQQVVRGDSAAYFCASSTGTSGIREETQYFGPGTRLLVL.

This sequence joins TRBV7-8 and TRBJ2-1, with D uncertain. Trimming took off 5 bases at V and 1 base at J, with 15 bases between the two ends. Looked up from germline, CDR1 is SGHVS and CDR2 is FQNEAQ. This CDR3 contains 16 residues. The CDR3 nucleotides read TGTGCCAGCAGCCCCATCGGCGGTGCATCCTACAATGAGCAGTTCTTC. Protein sequence: CASSPIGGASYNEQFF.

The chain uses TRBV7-3 and TRBJ2-2, with TRBD1 matching 11 bases. Per germline, CDR1 SGHTA and CDR2 FQGTGA. The CDR3 is made up of 18 amino acids. Unmatched junction bases numbered 10, after V lost 0 bases and J lost 7 bases. CDR3 region: CASSLTHRTGGSGGELFF. CDR3 coding DNA: TGTGCCAGCAGCTTAACCCACAGGACAGGGGGCTCTGGCGGGGAGCTGTTTTTT.